The TCR beta chain described here comes from a study of cytomegalovirus exposure and HLA in healthy donors. Findings of the study overall: In a later analysis, V- and J-gene trimming of beta chains associated with a DCLRE1C missense variant, replicated independently. The authors confirmed in vitro that a few CMV-associated chains were specific for CMV antigens.

This clone was seen more than once but under ten times. What it binds is unknown. Regarding donors, all were healthy bone marrow donors. CDR3 size: 14 residues. Germline-derived CDR1 and CDR2 are SNHLY and FYNNEI. The V and J ends lost 4 bases and 5 bases respectively, with 12 bases between them. Primers: 60 Vbeta forward and 13 Jbeta reverse. Only in-frame clones appear in the TCRdb table, and some are missing; sequencing was by immunoSEQ multiplex PCR. In the table there are about 110,000 clones, approximately 80% of which are singletons. The TCR sequence derives from a young woman in good health and CMV-seropositive. Sequenced sample: PBMCs. This chain uses TRBV2 with TRBJ1-5, with a tentative D call TRBD1 (5 bases). The CDR3 nucleotides read TGTGCCAGCAGTGTCGGGTGGGGGGATCAGCCCCAGCATTTT. Amino acid sequence: CASSVGWGDQPQHF. The entire variable domain, with the rest obtained from reference TRBV2 and TRBJ1-5, is as follows: EPEVTQTPSHQVTQMGQEVILRCVPISNHLYFYWYRQILGQKVEFLVSFYNNEISEKSEIFDDQFSVERPDGSNFTLKIRSTKLEDSAMYFCASSVGWGDQPQHFGDGTRLSIL.